This T cell receptor beta chain was captured by sequencing in a study of CD8 T cells in Susac syndrome. Broader study findings: It was acknowledged in the study that its TCR sequencing and HLA analysis involved a relatively small number of individuals.

This CDR3 has 15 residues. V dropped 3 bases and J dropped 5 bases, with 17 bases sitting between them. It was healthy donors who served as the controls, matched for age and sex. On this clonotype itself: Its antigen is not identified.

A quantity of about 0.5 to 1 ug RNA underwent reverse transcription using random hexamers. Across 54 Vbeta and 13 Jbeta, immunoSEQ multiplex PCR amplified TCR beta CDR3. TCRdb analysed the immunoSEQ multiplex PCR reads with MiXCR anew, one entry per CDR3 protein. The sample holds about 120,000 distinct CDR3 sequences, just under 95% seen once. The chain recombines TRBV12-3 or TRBV12-4 with TRBJ2-7, with D tentatively TRBD2 (7 bases). Sequencing input: CD8+ T cells from PBMCs. This TCR was recovered from a human donor in good health. The CDR3 loop reads CASSFRGGAGDEQYF. The CDR3 DNA reads as TGTGCCAGCAGTTTCAGGGGAGGGGCCGGGGACGAGCAGTACTTC.